This T cell receptor beta chain was documented in a study of shared clonotypes between healthy human individuals. Regarding the study as a whole: Sharing across several donors was seen in roughly 5% of naive CD4 clonotypes. Estimated clonotype richness was generally higher in naive than memory subsets.

Data came from immunoSEQ multiplex PCR; TCRdb stores just in-frame clones and leaves some out. The table has around 700,000 clones, around 73% seen once. From germline, CDR1 is SGHKS and CDR2 YYEKEE (reference sequence). There are 17 residues in the CDR3. Deletions cut 0 bases from V and 0 bases from J, with 12 bases between. All donors qualified as healthy HIV-negative adults and had experienced no recent acute infections or vaccinations. A CD45RA+ naive subset and a CD45RA-negative memory subset were split from CD4+ cells. With respect to this clone: Its antigen remains unknown.

This rearrangement joins TRBV5-5 to TRBJ1-4; a weak D match, TRBD1 (6 bases). This receptor was identified in a woman aged 25 to 39 in good health. The sample was memory CD4+ T cells sorted from blood. Subset indicated: CD45RA-negative fraction. For the CDR3, the DNA is TGTGCCAGCAGCTTGGGGACAGTTACTGCAACTAATGAAAAACTGTTTTTT. Translation: CASSLGTVTATNEKLFF.